This is a list of T cell receptor beta chains from one sample in a study of PD-1 blockade in mismatch repair-deficient tumors. The table came from immunoSEQ multiplex PCR; TCRdb's copy has only in-frame clones and leaves some out. Here the sample spans tens of thousands of clones, approximately 84% being singletons. The sequenced sample was PBMCs, obtained before pembrolizumab treatment. These receptors all stem from an adult with mismatch repair-deficient cancer. Each CDR3 is given with its conserved first and last residue. The D gene is left open where the match is weak. Size is stated for part of the rows, as once, few or many counts, or as a class when the clone is expanded.

CDR3nt,CDR3aa,j_gene,abundance,v_gene,d_gene
TGTGCCAGCTCACCACCTGGACAGGGTAATTCACCCCTCCACTTT,CASSPPGQGNSPLHF,TRBJ1-6,NA,TRBV18,TRBD1
TGCGCCAGCAGCTTGGGTAGCGGGAGGGCGTCAGATACGCAGTATTTT,CASSLGSGRASDTQYF,TRBJ2-3,NA,TRBV5-1,TRBD2
TGTGCCAGCAGTTTAGTCGCAGGGCAGGGGGGGCAGTACTTC,CASSLVAGQGGQYF,TRBJ2-7,few,TRBV28,NA
TGCGCCAGCAGCTTGGCCGCGGGGACGGGGACAGATACGCAGTATTTT,CASSLAAGTGTDTQYF,TRBJ2-3,NA,TRBV5-1,NA
TGTGCCAGCAGCTTAGGTCTAGCGGGTAACCAAGAGACCCAGTACTTC,CASSLGLAGNQETQYF,TRBJ2-5,NA,TRBV7-8,TRBD2
TGTGCCAGCAGTTCCTCCGGGACTAGCGGATACAATGAGCAGTTCTTC,CASSSSGTSGYNEQFF,TRBJ2-1,NA,TRBV28,TRBD2
TGTGCCAGCAGCTTATCCTCCACCAGTGAGCAGTTCTTC,CASSLSSTSEQFF,TRBJ2-1,NA,TRBV7-8,NA
TGTGCCAGCAGTTTCCCTAGCGGGAGCAGGAACATTCAGTACTTC,CASSFPSGSRNIQYF,TRBJ2-4,NA,TRBV28,TRBD2
TGTGCCAGCTCACGATCCCAACAGGGGGCAGGCCAGCCCCAGCATTTT,CASSRSQQGAGQPQHF,TRBJ1-5,NA,TRBV18,TRBD1
TGTGCCACCGGAGACAGGGGAAGGAACCAAGAGACCCAGTACTTC,CATGDRGRNQETQYF,TRBJ2-5,NA,TRBV5-8,TRBD1
TGTGCCAGCAGCTCGCTACTAGCGCGGCGGAATGAGCAGTTCTTC,CASSSLLARRNEQFF,TRBJ2-1,NA,TRBV7-3,TRBD2
TGTGCCAGCAGCCGTTGGGGTGTGCTAGCGTCCTACGAGCAGTACTTC,CASSRWGVLASYEQYF,TRBJ2-7,NA,TRBV7-2,NA
TGTGCCAGCAGCACCACGACTAGCGGGAGTTACGAGCAGTACTTC,CASSTTTSGSYEQYF,TRBJ2-7,NA,TRBV6-5,TRBD2
TGTGCCAGAAGCTTCAGGAGGGACAATGAGCAGTTCTTC,CARSFRRDNEQFF,TRBJ2-1,NA,TRBV5-3,NA
TGTGCCAGCAGTACCCGGACAGGATTCTCCTACGAGCAGTACTTC,CASSTRTGFSYEQYF,TRBJ2-7,NA,TRBV28,TRBD1
TGTGCCAGCAGTTTCTATAGCAATCAGCCCCAGCATTTT,CASSFYSNQPQHF,TRBJ1-5,once,TRBV27,NA
TGCGCCAGCAGCTCGGGAGATGCGAGCTCTGGAAACACCATATATTTT,CASSSGDASSGNTIYF,TRBJ1-3,NA,TRBV5-1,NA
TGTGCCAGCAGTGACGGGACAGGCTATGGCTACACCTTC,CASSDGTGYGYTF,TRBJ1-2,NA,TRBV6-4,TRBD1
TGTGCCAGCAGCCGCGGGGGGGTCCAAGAGACCCAGTACTTC,CASSRGGVQETQYF,TRBJ2-5,NA,TRBV6-5,TRBD2
TGTGCCAGCAGTTTTTCTAGCGGGAGGGCCCGGGAGACCCAGTACTTC,CASSFSSGRARETQYF,TRBJ2-5,NA,TRBV27,TRBD2
TGCGCCAGCAGCCCAAATACAGTGAACACTGAAGCTTTCTTT,CASSPNTVNTEAFF,TRBJ1-1,NA,TRBV5-1,NA
TGTGCCAGCTCACGACGTCGACAGGGGGTCTATCAGCCCCAGCATTTT,CASSRRRQGVYQPQHF,TRBJ1-5,NA,TRBV18,TRBD1
TGTGCCTGCAATCACCAGGGTATGTTAGGCGAGCAGTACTTC,CACNHQGMLGEQYF,TRBJ2-7,few,TRBV28,NA
TGTGCCAGCAATGATTTCGGAGACAGGGAACAAGAGACCCAGTACTTC,CASNDFGDREQETQYF,TRBJ2-5,NA,TRBV2,TRBD1
TGTGCCAGCAGTTGGGGAGGGACAGGTATTAACTATGGCTACACCTTC,CASSWGGTGINYGYTF,TRBJ1-2,NA,TRBV28,TRBD1
TGTGCCTGGAGGATGGAGACCGATAATTCACCCCTCCACTTT,CAWRMETDNSPLHF,TRBJ1-6,once,TRBV30,NA
TGTGCCAGCAGTGTCCATCATTACGAGCAGTACTTC,CASSVHHYEQYF,TRBJ2-7,few,TRBV6-1,NA
TGTGCCAGCAGCTCACTAGCGGGAGTTATGACCGGGGAGCTGTTTTTT,CASSSLAGVMTGELFF,TRBJ2-2,NA,TRBV27,TRBD2
TGTGCCAGCAGCCCCTGGACAGGAAAAAATGAGCAGTTCTTC,CASSPWTGKNEQFF,TRBJ2-1,once,TRBV7-3,TRBD1
TGTGCCAGCAGTTTTCGCTACGAGCAGTACTTC,CASSFRYEQYF,TRBJ2-7,NA,TRBV28,NA
TGTGCCAGCAGTGTTACAGGGTTAGGAAACACCATATATTTT,CASSVTGLGNTIYF,TRBJ1-3,few,TRBV9,NA
TGTGCCAGCAGTGAAGTATTGGGTAGAGGGATTAATTCACCCCTCCACTTT,CASSEVLGRGINSPLHF,TRBJ1-6,NA,TRBV6-1,NA
TGTGCCAGCACCCTAGATCAGGGGGCAAGGGGAAACACCATATATTTT,CASTLDQGARGNTIYF,TRBJ1-3,NA,TRBV4-2,TRBD1
TGTGCCAGCTCATCGACCGCGGGCGACAACACTGAAGCTTTCTTT,CASSSTAGDNTEAFF,TRBJ1-1,NA,TRBV18,NA
TGTGCCAGCAGTAATAACCCTTTTACGACAGGGGGAAGGTATGGCTACACCTTC,CASSNNPFTTGGRYGYTF,TRBJ1-2,NA,TRBV28,TRBD1
TGTGCCATCAGTGAGGAGCGGCGTTCTAAGGACAATGAGCAGTTCTTC,CAISEERRSKDNEQFF,TRBJ2-1,NA,TRBV10-3,NA
TGTGCCAGCTCTAACCTAGCGGGACAGGCGGGCACCGGGGAGCTGTTTTTT,CASSNLAGQAGTGELFF,TRBJ2-2,NA,TRBV18,NA
TGTGCCAGCAGTGATTTAGCGGGAGGGCCCGGCACAGATACGCAGTATTTT,CASSDLAGGPGTDTQYF,TRBJ2-3,NA,TRBV6-1,TRBD2
TGTGCCAGCAGAGCCGGGACTGAAAATGAGCAGTTCTTC,CASRAGTENEQFF,TRBJ2-1,NA,TRBV5-4,NA
TGTGCCAGTGCTATAGCGGGCATCACAGATACGCAGTATTTT,CASAIAGITDTQYF,TRBJ2-3,NA,TRBV28,TRBD2
TGTGCCAGCTCACCGGAGGAGGGGAATGGCTACACCTTC,CASSPEEGNGYTF,TRBJ1-2,NA,TRBV18,NA
TGTGCCAGCAGTGCCGACAGGCTATTTAACACCGGGGAGCTGTTTTTT,CASSADRLFNTGELFF,TRBJ2-2,few,TRBV25-1,NA